This entry lists 6 T cell receptor beta chains sequenced from one sample in a study of PD-L1 blockade in urothelial cancer. TCRdb keeps only in-frame clones here, not all; method: immunoSEQ multiplex PCR. The table has about 88,000 clones, more than 90% seen once. This sample comprised PBMCs, obtained around atezolizumab (anti-PD-L1) treatment. These receptors came from a man aged 55-75 years with urothelial cancer.

CDR3 bases: TGTGCCAGCAGCCCAACTATTAACTATGGCTACACCTTC. Translated, it gives CASSPTINYGYTF. The V and J genes are TRBV28 and TRBJ1-2; D uncertain. The CDR3 sequence is 13 residues long. V lost 6 bases and J lost 1, with 9 bases in between. Germline V gives CDR1 MDHEN, CDR2 SYDVKM.

CDR3 loop: CASSYRGETQYF. The CDR3, as DNA: TGTGCCAGCAGCTACAGGGGGGAGACCCAGTACTTC. The chain employs TRBV7-9 and TRBJ2-5; 8 bases fit TRBD1. The CDR3 totals 12 residues. Germline loops: CDR1 SEHNR, CDR2 FQNEAQ (reference sequence). Trimming at V came to 4 bases and at J to 5 bases, leaving 0 bases not matched to a gene.

This chain joins TRBV30 and TRBJ2-7, with 9 bases aligning to TRBD2. Looked up from germline, CDR1 is GTSNPN and CDR2 is SVGIG (reference sequence). The CDR3 spans 13 residues. V gave up 5 bases and J gave up 3 bases; unmatched junction bases: 5. In nucleotides, the CDR3 is TGTGCCTGGCGGACGACTAGCGGCTACGAGCAGTACTTC. Translated, it gives CAWRTTSGYEQYF.

The CDR3, as DNA: TGTGCCAGCAGAAGAAGGAGGGATGAAAAACTGTTTTTT. Amino acids: CASRRRRDEKLFF. This sequence joins TRBV27 and TRBJ1-4; no clear D gene. Trimming pared 6 bases from V and 6 bases from J, leaving 11 bases between. This CDR3 is built from 13 residues. Germline values: CDR1 MNHEY, CDR2 SMNVEV (reference sequence).

The chain is built from TRBV6-6 and TRBJ2-7, with D possibly TRBD2 on 6 matching bases. CDR1 is MNHNY and CDR2 is SVGAGI in the germline V gene (reference sequence). Trimming shortened V by 6 bases and J by 3 bases, and 12 bases separated the two germline ends. This CDR3 spans 13 amino acids. The CDR3 spells CASSPPGSYEQYF. The DNA of the CDR3 is TGTGCCAGCAGCCCCCCCGGGAGCTACGAGCAGTACTTC.

The chain uses TRBV4-1 and TRBJ2-1; 14 bases map to TRBD2. V was clipped by 1 base and J by 9 bases; unmatched bases: 5. From germline, CDR1 is MGHRA and CDR2 YSYEKL. This CDR3 region has 16 residues. CDR3 sequence: CASSQGRLAGGREQFF. For the CDR3, the DNA is TGCGCCAGCAGCCAAGGGCGACTAGCGGGAGGGCGTGAGCAGTTCTTC.